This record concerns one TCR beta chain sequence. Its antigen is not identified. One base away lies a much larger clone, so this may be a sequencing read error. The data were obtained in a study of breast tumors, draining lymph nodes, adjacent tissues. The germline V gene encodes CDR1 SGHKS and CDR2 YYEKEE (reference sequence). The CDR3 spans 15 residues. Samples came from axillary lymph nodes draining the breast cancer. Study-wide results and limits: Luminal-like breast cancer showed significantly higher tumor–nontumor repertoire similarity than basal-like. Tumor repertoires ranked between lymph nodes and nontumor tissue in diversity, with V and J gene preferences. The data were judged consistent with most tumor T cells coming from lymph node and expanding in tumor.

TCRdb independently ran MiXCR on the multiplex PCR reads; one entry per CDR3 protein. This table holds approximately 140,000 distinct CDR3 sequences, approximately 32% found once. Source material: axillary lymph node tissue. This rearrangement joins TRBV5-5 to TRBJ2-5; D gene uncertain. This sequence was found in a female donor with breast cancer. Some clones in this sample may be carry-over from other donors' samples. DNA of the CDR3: TGCGCCAGCAGCTTGGCCGGTACCGCGCGGGAGACCCAGTACTTC. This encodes CASSLAGTARETQYF.